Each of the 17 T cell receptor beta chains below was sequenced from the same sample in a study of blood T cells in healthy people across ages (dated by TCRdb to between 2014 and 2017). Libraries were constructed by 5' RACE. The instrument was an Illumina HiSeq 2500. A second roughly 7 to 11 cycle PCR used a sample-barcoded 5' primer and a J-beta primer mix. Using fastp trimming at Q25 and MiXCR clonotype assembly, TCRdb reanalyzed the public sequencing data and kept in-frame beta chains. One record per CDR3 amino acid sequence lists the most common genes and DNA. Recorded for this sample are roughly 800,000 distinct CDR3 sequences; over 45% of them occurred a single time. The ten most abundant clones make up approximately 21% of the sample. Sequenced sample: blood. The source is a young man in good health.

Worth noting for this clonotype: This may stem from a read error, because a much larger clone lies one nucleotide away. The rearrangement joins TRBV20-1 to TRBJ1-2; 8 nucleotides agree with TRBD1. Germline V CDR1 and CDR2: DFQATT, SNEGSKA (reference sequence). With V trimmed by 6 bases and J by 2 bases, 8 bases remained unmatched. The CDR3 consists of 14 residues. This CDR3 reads CSALQGAPNYGYTF. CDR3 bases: TGCAGTGCCCTCCAGGGGGCACCGAACTATGGCTACACCTTC.

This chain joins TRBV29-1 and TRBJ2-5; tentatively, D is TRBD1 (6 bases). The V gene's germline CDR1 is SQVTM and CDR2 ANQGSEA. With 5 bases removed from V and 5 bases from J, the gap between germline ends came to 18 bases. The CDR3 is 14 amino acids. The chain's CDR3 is CSVIHRDPRETQYF. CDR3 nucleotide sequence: TGCAGCGTTATCCACAGGGATCCAAGGGAGACCCAGTACTTC.

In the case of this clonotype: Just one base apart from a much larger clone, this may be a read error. In nucleotides, the CDR3 is TGCAGTGCTAGCACAGGGGAGGCCTACGAGCAGTACTTC. It translates to CSASTGEAYEQYF. The V gene is TRBV20-1, the J gene TRBJ2-1; perhaps TRBD1 as D (7 bases). The J call may be mistaken, given a closer DNA end match to TRBJ2-7. CDR3 size: 13 residues. CDR1 DFQATT and CDR2 SNEGSKA come from the germline V gene (reference sequence).

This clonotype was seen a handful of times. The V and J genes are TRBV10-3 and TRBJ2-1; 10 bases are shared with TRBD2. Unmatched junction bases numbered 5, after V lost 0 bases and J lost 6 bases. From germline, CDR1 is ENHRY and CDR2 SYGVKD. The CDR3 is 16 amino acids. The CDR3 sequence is CAISESGSGGTNEQFF. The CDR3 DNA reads TGTGCCATCAGTGAGTCGGGTAGCGGGGGGACCAATGAGCAGTTCTTC.

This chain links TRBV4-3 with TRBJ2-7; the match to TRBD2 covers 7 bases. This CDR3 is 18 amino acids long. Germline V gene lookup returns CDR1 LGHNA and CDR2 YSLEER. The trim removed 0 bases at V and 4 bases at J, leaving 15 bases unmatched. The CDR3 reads CASSQEEGRASGSYEQYF. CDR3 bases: TGCGCCAGCAGCCAAGAAGAGGGGAGGGCTAGCGGTTCGTACGAGCAGTACTTC.

CDR3 sequence: CATSDVQGAASGQETQYF. The CDR3, as DNA: TGTGCCACCAGTGATGTACAGGGGGCGGCTAGTGGCCAAGAGACCCAGTACTTC. The chain employs TRBV24-1 and TRBJ2-5; 9 bases line up with TRBD1. Germline CDR1 KGHDR, CDR2 SFDVKD. The CDR3 has 18 amino acids. The J segment lost 1 base and the V segment lost 3 bases, leaving 11 bases of the junction unmatched.

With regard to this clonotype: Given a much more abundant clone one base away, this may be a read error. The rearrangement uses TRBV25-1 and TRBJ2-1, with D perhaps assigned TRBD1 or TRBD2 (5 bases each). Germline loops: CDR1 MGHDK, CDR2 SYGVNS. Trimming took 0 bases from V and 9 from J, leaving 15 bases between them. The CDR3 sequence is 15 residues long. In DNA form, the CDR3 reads TGTGCCAGCAGTGAATATTGGGGGACCACGAGTGAGCAGTTCTTC. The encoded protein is CASSEYWGTTSEQFF.

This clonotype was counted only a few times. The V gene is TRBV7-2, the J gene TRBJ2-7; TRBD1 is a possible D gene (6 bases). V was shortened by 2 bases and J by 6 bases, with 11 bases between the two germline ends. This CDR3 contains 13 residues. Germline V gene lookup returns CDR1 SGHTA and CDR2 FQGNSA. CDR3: CASSLRRGGEQYF. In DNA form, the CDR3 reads TGTGCCAGCAGCTTACGCAGGGGTGGCGAGCAGTACTTC.

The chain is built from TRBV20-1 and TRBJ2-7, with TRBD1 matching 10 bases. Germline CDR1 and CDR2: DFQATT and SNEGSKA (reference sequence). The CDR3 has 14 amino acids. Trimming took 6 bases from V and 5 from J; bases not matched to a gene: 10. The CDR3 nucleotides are TGCAGTGCAATACGACAGGGGGCGTTCGACGAGCAGTACTTC. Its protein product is CSAIRQGAFDEQYF.

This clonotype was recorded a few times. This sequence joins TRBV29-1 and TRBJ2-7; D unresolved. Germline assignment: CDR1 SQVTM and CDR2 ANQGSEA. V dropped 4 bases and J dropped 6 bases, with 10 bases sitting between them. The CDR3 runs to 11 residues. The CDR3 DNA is TGCAGCGTTGGCCTCCCTGTCGAGCAGTACTTC. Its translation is CSVGLPVEQYF.

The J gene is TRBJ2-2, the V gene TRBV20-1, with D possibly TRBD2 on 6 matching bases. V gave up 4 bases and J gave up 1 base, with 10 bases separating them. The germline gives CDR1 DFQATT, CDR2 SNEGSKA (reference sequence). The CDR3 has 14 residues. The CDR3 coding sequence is TGCAGTGCTAAACCGGGGGAGAACACCGGGGAGCTGTTTTTT. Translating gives CSAKPGENTGELFF.

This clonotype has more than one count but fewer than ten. The chain's CDR3 is CASSPGGRNEKLFF. In DNA, the CDR3 is TGTGCCAGTTCCCCCGGGGGGCGGAACGAAAAACTGTTTTTT. V and J are TRBV6-2 or TRBV6-3 and TRBJ1-4; a possible D gene is TRBD1 (6 bases). CDR1 is MNHEY, CDR2 SVGEGT, per germline. The CDR3 extends over 14 amino acids. Between the trimmed V and J ends, which lost 9 bases and 8 bases, there was a span of 19 bases.

CDR3 in amino acids: CASSYSLSHEQYF. The CDR3 bases are TGTGCCAGCAGTTACTCTCTTTCCCACGAGCAGTACTTC. The rearrangement uses TRBV6-5 and TRBJ2-5; D is ambiguous. The J call may be wrong; the DNA end is better matched by TRBJ2-7. Germline values: CDR1 MNHEY, CDR2 SVGAGI. This CDR3 region has 13 residues.

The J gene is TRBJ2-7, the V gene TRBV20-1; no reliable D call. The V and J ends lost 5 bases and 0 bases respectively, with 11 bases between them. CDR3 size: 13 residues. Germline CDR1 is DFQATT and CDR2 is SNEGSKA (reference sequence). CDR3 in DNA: TGCAGTGCTCGAAGGAGTAGCTCCTACGAGCAGTACTTC. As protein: CSARRSSSYEQYF.

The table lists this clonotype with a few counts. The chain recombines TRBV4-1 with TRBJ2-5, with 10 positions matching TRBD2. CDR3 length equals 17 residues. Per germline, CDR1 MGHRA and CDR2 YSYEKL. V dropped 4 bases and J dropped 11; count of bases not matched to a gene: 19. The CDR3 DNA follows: TGCGCCAGCAGCCGGTACGCGTCAGCGGGAGGGGGCGATGAGCAGTACTTC. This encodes CASSRYASAGGGDEQYF.

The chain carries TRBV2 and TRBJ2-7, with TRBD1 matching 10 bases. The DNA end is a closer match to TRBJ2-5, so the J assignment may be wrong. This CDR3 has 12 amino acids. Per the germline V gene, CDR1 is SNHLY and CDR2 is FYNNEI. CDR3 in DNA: TGTGCCAGCGGGGACAGGGGAAAGACCCAGTACTTC. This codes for CASGDRGKTQYF.

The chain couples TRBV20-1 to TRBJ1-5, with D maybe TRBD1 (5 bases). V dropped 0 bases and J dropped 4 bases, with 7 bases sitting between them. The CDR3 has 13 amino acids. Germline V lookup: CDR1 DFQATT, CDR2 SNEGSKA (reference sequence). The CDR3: CSAREGPNQPQHF. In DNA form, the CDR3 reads TGCAGTGCTAGAGAGGGACCTAATCAGCCCCAGCATTTT.